The 21 T cell receptor beta chains below come from one sample, sequenced in a study of shared clonotypes between healthy human individuals. The repertoire was sequenced with immunoSEQ multiplex PCR; TCRdb's copy has only in-frame clones and lacks some. The top ten hold more than 0.12% of the sample, which has 2.5 million or so clones, roughly 92% seen once. What was sequenced was naive CD4+ T cells sorted from blood. Subset noted: CD45RA+ positively selected. Every receptor here comes from a man younger than 30 in good health.

The chain is built from TRBV5-1 and TRBJ2-7; D tentatively reads TRBD1 or TRBD2 (5 bases each). V was cut by 4 bases and J by 2 bases, with 13 bases left in between. Per the germline V gene, CDR1 is SGHRS and CDR2 is YFSETQ. The length of the CDR3 is 14 residues. This CDR3 reads CASSPLQGPYEQYF. CDR3 DNA sequence: TGCGCCAGCAGCCCCCTCCAGGGACCCTACGAGCAGTACTTC.

Concerning this clone: Other DNA sequences in this sample translate to the same CDR3. The rearrangement joins TRBV5-1 to TRBJ2-7; D is perhaps TRBD2 (6 bases). The CDR3 is 14 residues long. V was clipped by 1 base and J by 0 bases, with 8 bases between them. Looked up from germline, CDR1 is SGHRS and CDR2 is YFSETQ. The chain's CDR3 is CASSLSGSSYEQYF. The CDR3 DNA reads TGCGCCAGCAGCTTGTCCGGGAGCTCCTACGAGCAGTACTTC.

CDR3 loop: CASSAPGQKQGNTIYF. Written as DNA, the CDR3 is TGCGCCAGCAGCGCCCCCGGTCAAAAACAGGGAAACACCATATATTTT. The V gene is TRBV4-1, the J gene TRBJ1-3; D unresolved. This CDR3 has 16 residues. The V gene's germline CDR1 is MGHRA and CDR2 YSYEKL. Trimming took off 5 bases at V and 4 bases at J, with 18 bases between the two ends.

This clone was picked up one time. The chain recombines TRBV6-5 with TRBJ2-3, with TRBD1 matching over 11 bases. The CDR3 totals 14 residues. The V and J ends lost 8 bases and 6 bases, in that order; junction bases with no gene match: 7. Germline assignment: CDR1 MNHEY and CDR2 SVGAGI. CDR3 DNA sequence: TGTGCCAGCCGGACAGGGGGCGGGTCGGATACGCAGTATTTT. Residues: CASRTGGGSDTQYF.

The genes are TRBV7-8 and TRBJ1-1; 8 bases are a match to TRBD1. The CDR3 sequence is 12 residues long. From germline, CDR1 is SGHVS and CDR2 FQNEAQ. V lost 4 bases, J lost 10 bases, and 5 bases stayed unmatched. The CDR3 DNA reads TGTGCCAGCAGCTCGGCAACAGGGGGAGCTTTCTTT. Protein product: CASSSATGGAFF.

The table lists this clone with a count of one. The chain combines TRBV5-1 with TRBJ2-3; perhaps TRBD2 as D (5 bases). In germline, CDR1 is SGHRS, CDR2 YFSETQ. The CDR3 loop spans 13 amino acids. V lost 7 bases and J 6 bases, leaving 15 bases between the germline ends. In nucleotides, the CDR3 is TGCGCCAGCCACGGACGAGGCGGGGATACGCAGTATTTT. Translation gives CASHGRGGDTQYF.

This rearrangement joins TRBV6-1 to TRBJ1-5; D perhaps matches TRBD1 (6 bases). V was pared by 2 bases and J by 4 bases, with 12 bases between. The CDR3 has 15 amino acids. Germline V gene sequence: CDR1 MNHNS, CDR2 SASEGT. CDR3 loop: CASSEQIGGNQPQHF. CDR3 coding DNA: TGTGCCAGCAGTGAACAAATAGGGGGGAATCAGCCCCAGCATTTT.

The chain links TRBV10-2 to TRBJ1-4; D is ambiguous. Trimming left V 0 bases short and J 8 bases short, with 13 bases between. Germline CDR1 and CDR2: WSHSY and SAAADI. The CDR3 length is 15 residues. The CDR3 loop is CASSESRKVWEKLFF. CDR3 sequence (DNA): TGCGCCAGCAGTGAGTCTCGGAAGGTCTGGGAAAAACTGTTTTTT.

This chain links TRBV18 with TRBJ1-2, with D possibly matching TRBD1 (6 bases). Germline V gene data show CDR1 as KGHSH and CDR2 as LQKENI. The germline V and J ends were trimmed by 3 bases and 8 bases, with 25 bases remaining between them. The CDR3 has 17 residues. CDR3 residues: CASSPDRIRTARLGYTF. CDR3 DNA: TGTGCCAGCTCACCCGATCGGATTAGGACAGCCCGGTTAGGCTACACCTTC.

V and J are TRBV14 and TRBJ2-1, with TRBD2 identical over 9 bases. CDR1 SGHDN and CDR2 FVKESK come from the germline V gene. The V and J ends lost 3 bases and 2 bases, in that order; junction bases with no gene match: 8. This CDR3 is 17 amino acids long. CDR3 protein: CASSHKGASGTYNEQFF. The DNA for the CDR3 is TGTGCCAGCAGCCATAAGGGGGCTAGCGGGACCTACAATGAGCAGTTCTTC.

The chain employs TRBV4-2 and TRBJ2-5, with a tentative D call TRBD2 (5 bases). Germline assignment: CDR1 LGHNA and CDR2 YNFKEQ. The V end lost 0 bases, the J end lost 7 bases, and 12 bases lay between the germline ends. This CDR3 is 14 amino acids long. The CDR3 DNA reads TGTGCCAGCAGCCAAGAGGACGGGGTGGGGACCCAGTACTTC. This encodes CASSQEDGVGTQYF.

The chain employs TRBV18 and TRBJ1-1; D ambiguous. The V end lost 6 bases, the J end lost 8 bases, and 13 bases lay between the germline ends. From germline, CDR1 is KGHSH and CDR2 LQKENI. The CDR3 totals 12 residues. The CDR3 is CASSQGALEAFF. The CDR3 nucleotides read TGTGCCAGCTCCCAAGGCGCCCTAGAAGCTTTCTTT. The whole variable domain, remainder taken from reference TRBV18 and TRBJ1-1, is NAGVMQNPRHLVRRRGQEARLRCSPMKGHSHVYWYRQLPEEGLKFMVYLQKENIIDESGMPKERFSAEFPKEGPSILRIQQVVRGDSAAYFCASSQGALEAFFGQGTRLTVV.

The chain joins TRBV28 to TRBJ1-2; D possibly corresponds to TRBD1 (6 bases). The ends were cut back, 5 bases at V and 4 bases at J, with 17 bases in the middle. The CDR3 runs 15 residues. Germline-derived CDR1 and CDR2 are MDHEN and SYDVKM. The CDR3 DNA is TGTGCCAGCAGTACGTTAGGGGGGTCCGGCTATGGCTACACCTTC. It encodes CASSTLGGSGYGYTF.

V usage is TRBV10-3 and J usage is TRBJ1-5; TRBD1 matches 10 bases. V was pared by 4 bases and J by 4 bases, with 4 bases of the junction left unmatched. The V gene's germline CDR1 is ENHRY and CDR2 SYGVKD. CDR3 length: 15 amino acids. In DNA, the CDR3 is TGTGCCATCAGTGCGACAGGGGGCGAAAATCAGCCCCAGCATTTT. The encoded protein is CAISATGGENQPQHF.

This chain uses TRBV29-1 with TRBJ2-3, with 15 bases identical to TRBD2. J was trimmed by 6 bases and V by 6 bases; bases with no gene match: 10. Germline lookup yields CDR1 SQVTM and CDR2 ANQGSEA. The CDR3 extends over 16 amino acids. This CDR3 reads CSVPRTSGGALDTQYF. The CDR3 nucleotides read TGCAGCGTCCCTCGGACTAGCGGGGGGGCGTTGGATACGCAGTATTTT.

This rearrangement joins TRBV7-9 to TRBJ2-5; TRBD1 matches 7 bases. The CDR3 is 15 residues long. The trim removed 5 bases at V and 1 base at J, leaving 7 bases unmatched. The germline V gene has CDR1 SEHNR and CDR2 FQNEAQ (reference sequence). The CDR3 nucleotides read TGTGCCAGCAGCACTTGGGACAGCCTCCAAGAGACCCAGTACTTC. This gives the protein CASSTWDSLQETQYF.

The rearrangement uses TRBV2 and TRBJ1-6, with D perhaps matching TRBD1 (5 bases). Germline V gives CDR1 SNHLY, CDR2 FYNNEI. The ends were cut back, 7 bases at V and 10 bases at J, with 14 bases in the middle. The CDR3 length is 13 residues. DNA for the CDR3: TGTGCCAGCACGATAGGGGCCCTCTCACCCCTCCACTTT. Protein: CASTIGALSPLHF.

This rearrangement joins TRBV5-1 to TRBJ1-2; TRBD1 agrees at 7 bases. Germline V lookup: CDR1 SGHRS, CDR2 YFSETQ. The CDR3 runs 15 residues. Trimming took 1 base from V and 3 from J; bases not matched to a gene: 6. Here the CDR3 reads CASSLSGGWDYGYTF. The CDR3 region has the DNA TGCGCCAGCAGCTTGTCAGGGGGATGGGACTATGGCTACACCTTC.

Concerning this clone itself: Other nucleotide sequences from this sample produce the same CDR3. This sequence joins TRBV7-8 and TRBJ1-1, with unresolved D. Germline V gene sequence: CDR1 SGHVS, CDR2 FQNEAQ. Trimming stripped 0 bases from V and 0 bases from J, with 5 bases between. The CDR3 is 14 amino acids. The CDR3 sequence: CASSLAGLNTEAFF. The DNA for the CDR3 is TGTGCCAGCAGCTTAGCTGGGCTGAACACTGAAGCTTTCTTT.

The CDR3 sequence is CASSFRQIAKNIQYF. The CDR3 DNA reads TGTGCCAGCAGTTTCCGACAGATAGCCAAAAACATTCAGTACTTC. J is TRBJ2-4 and V is TRBV2; D may be TRBD1 (5 bases). This CDR3 comprises 15 residues. Between the trimmed V and J ends, which lost 5 bases and 0 bases, there was a span of 11 bases. Germline V gene lookup returns CDR1 SNHLY and CDR2 FYNNEI.

CDR3 in amino acids: CASSFSGGGAHGELFF. Written as DNA, the CDR3 is TGTGCCAGCAGTTTCAGTGGCGGGGGGGCCCACGGGGAGCTGTTTTTT. The chain joins TRBV28 to TRBJ2-2; TRBD2 matches 9 bases. V lost 3 bases to trimming and J lost 7 bases; unmatched junction nucleotides: 9. The CDR3 covers 16 residues. Per germline, CDR1 MDHEN and CDR2 SYDVKM.